This TCR beta chain was profiled in a study of T-cell reconstitution after alpha-beta-depleted transplantation in children. There are a few counts of this clonotype. This sample's TCRbeta library carried unique molecular identifier barcodes. TCRdb independently ran MiXCR on the PCR reads; one entry per CDR3 protein. This sample has fewer than 130,000 distinct CDR3 sequences, with over 9% found just once. Trimming pared 6 bases from V and 2 bases from J, leaving 11 bases between. The CDR3 sequence is 14 residues long. From germline, CDR1 is MNHEY and CDR2 SVGAGI. The genes are TRBV6-5 and TRBJ1-5, with unresolved D. The sample in question was PBMCs from the stem cell graft donor, obtained from the stem cell graft. This sequence originates from a human donor who donated a stem cell graft to a child with acute lymphoblastic leukemia. CDR3 loop: CASRRQRGNQPQHF. As DNA, the CDR3 is TGTGCCAGCAGGCGTCAACGAGGCAATCAGCCCCAGCATTTT.